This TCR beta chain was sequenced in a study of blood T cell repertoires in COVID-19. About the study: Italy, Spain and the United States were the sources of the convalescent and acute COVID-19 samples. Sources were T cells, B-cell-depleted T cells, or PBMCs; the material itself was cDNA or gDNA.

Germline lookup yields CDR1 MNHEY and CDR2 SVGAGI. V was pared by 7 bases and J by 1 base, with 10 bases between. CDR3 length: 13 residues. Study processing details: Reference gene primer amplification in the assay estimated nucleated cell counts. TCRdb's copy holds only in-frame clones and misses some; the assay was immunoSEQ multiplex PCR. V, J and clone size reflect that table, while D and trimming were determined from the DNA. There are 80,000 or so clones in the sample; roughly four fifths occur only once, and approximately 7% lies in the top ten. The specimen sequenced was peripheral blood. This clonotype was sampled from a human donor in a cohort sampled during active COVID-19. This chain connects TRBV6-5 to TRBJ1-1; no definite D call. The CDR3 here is CASTQTGNTEAFF. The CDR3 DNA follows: TGTGCCAGCACCCAGACGGGGAACACTGAAGCTTTCTTT.